This T cell receptor (beta chain) was identified in a study of siplizumab effects on memory and regulatory T cells (dated by TCRdb to the late 2010s). Regarding the complete study: The study looked at the effect of siplizumab, an anti-CD2 antibody, on alloreactive T-cell subsets in allogeneic mixed lymphocyte reactions made from human PBMCs.

A note on this clone: This receptor's antigen is unknown. No base qualities exist here, and no much larger clone lies one base off it.

The full study reports these points: A naive or memory phenotype could not be assigned to roughly 80-97% of proliferating CD4+ or CD8+ clones. Because sequences at frequencies below about 10^-5 were poorly captured, only a minor fraction of alloreactive clones could be mapped back to unstimulated subsets. No functional confirmation was obtained for the suppressive function of proliferating Tregs from siplizumab cultures. Siplizumab significantly lowered the cumulative frequency of alloreactive sequences that could be traced to unstimulated CD4+ memory T cells. Unstimulated naive T cells appeared to be more diverse than memory T cells, and naive cells seemed to make a substantial contribution to the alloresponse. In reactions with siplizumab, an average of approximately 70% of mappable alloreactive CD4+ clones were Treg-derived, compared with 25% to 30% in control reactions.

CDR1 and CDR2 were assigned from the germline V gene as SGHRS and YFSETQ. Here V drops 0 bases and J drops 2 bases, and the junction holds 2 bases not matched to any gene. Reading from cysteine to phenylalanine, the CDR3 counts 15 amino acids. The DNA shown is the 45-base CDR3, in frame from base 1. The method was the immunoSEQ multiplex PCR assay. Some 100,000 TCR templates per sample were assayed by the deep sequencing platform. Genomic DNA extracted from sorted T cells was the material used for TCRbeta CDR3 sequencing. Processing in the source paper ran as follows. The R programming language was used for clonal analysis of TCRbeta CDR3 data. Comparing unstimulated samples against CFSE-low samples taken after the reaction was how alloreactive CD4+ and CD8+ clones were defined. By matching sequences to the repertoires of sorted unstimulated Treg and non-Treg cells, each alloreactive CD4+ clone was assigned a regulatory or non-regulatory origin. Entries here come from immuneACCESS through TCRdb and include only in-frame sequences with V and J called. Some clones fail to appear in such tables; in the studies checked, an unresolved V gene covers under half of the shortfall, and the cause of the remainder is unknown. That table is the source of V, J and clone size, and D and trimming were worked out from the DNA. Here the sample has about 100,000 clones; about 91% occur a single time. Just over 2.5% of the sample lies in the top ten.

Sorted unstimulated T cells, along with proliferating T cells recovered from mixed lymphocyte reactions, underwent TCRbeta CDR3 sequencing. Fresh whole blood from around 11 HLA-typed healthy donors was used to isolate PBMCs. This sequence was found in a human donor in good health. Some clones in this sample may be carry-over from other donors' samples. Recombination linked TRBV5-1 to TRBJ2-7; the central 10 bases match TRBD2. Sequenced input: CD4+ T cells sorted from blood. CDR3 protein: CASSLVGTSAYEQYF. The sequenced DNA: TGCGCCAGCAGCTTGGTGGGGACTAGCGCCTACGAGCAGTACTTC.